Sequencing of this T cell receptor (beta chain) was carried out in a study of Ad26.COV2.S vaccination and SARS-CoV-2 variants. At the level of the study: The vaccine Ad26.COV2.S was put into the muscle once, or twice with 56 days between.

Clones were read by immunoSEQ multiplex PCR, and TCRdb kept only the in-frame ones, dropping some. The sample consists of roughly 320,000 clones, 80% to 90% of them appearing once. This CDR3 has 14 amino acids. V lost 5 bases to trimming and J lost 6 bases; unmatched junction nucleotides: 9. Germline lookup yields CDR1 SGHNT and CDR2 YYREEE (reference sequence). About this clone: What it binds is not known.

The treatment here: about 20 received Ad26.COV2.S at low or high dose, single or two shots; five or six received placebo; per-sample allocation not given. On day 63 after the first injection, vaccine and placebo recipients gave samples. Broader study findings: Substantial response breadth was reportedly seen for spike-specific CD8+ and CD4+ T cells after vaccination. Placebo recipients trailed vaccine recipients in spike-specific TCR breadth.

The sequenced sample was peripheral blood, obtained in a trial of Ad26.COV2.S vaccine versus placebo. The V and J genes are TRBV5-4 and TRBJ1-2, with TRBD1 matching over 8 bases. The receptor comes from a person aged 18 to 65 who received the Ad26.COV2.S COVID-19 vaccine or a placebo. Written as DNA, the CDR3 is TGTGCCAGCAGTCCCCCCAGGGGGCGCGATGGCTACACCTTC. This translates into CASSPPRGRDGYTF. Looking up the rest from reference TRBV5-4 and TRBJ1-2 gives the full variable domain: ETGVTQSPTHLIKTRGQQVTLRCSSQSGHNTVSWYQQALGQGPQFIFQYYREEENGRGNFPPRFSGLQFPNYSSELNVNALELDDSALYLCASSPPRGRDGYTFGSGTRLTVV.